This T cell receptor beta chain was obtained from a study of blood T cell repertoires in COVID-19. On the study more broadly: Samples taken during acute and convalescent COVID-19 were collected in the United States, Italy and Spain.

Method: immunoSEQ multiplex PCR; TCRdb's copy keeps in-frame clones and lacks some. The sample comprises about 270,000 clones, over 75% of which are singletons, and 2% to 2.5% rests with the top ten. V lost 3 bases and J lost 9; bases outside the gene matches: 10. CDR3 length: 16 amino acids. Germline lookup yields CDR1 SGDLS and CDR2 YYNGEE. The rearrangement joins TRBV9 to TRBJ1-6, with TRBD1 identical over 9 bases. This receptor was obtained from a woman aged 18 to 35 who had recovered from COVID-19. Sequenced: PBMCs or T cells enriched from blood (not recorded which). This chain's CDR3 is CASSAMFGTGFSPLHF. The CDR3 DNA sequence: TGTGCCAGCAGCGCAATGTTCGGGACAGGGTTTTCACCCCTCCACTTT.